The entry below describes one T cell receptor (beta chain). This CDR3 contains 16 residues. V lost 1 base and J lost 1; bases outside the gene matches: 4. The germline CDR1 and CDR2 sequences are SGHVS and FNYEAQ. The sample comes from a study of blood T cell repertoires in COVID-19. Study context: Specimens from acute and convalescent COVID-19 originated in the United States, Italy and Spain.

Authors' data handling: Cell counts per sample came from amplifying reference gene primers. Assay used: immunoSEQ multiplex PCR; TCRdb lists only in-frame clones, some missing. V and J calls plus clone size are reproduced from that table; the DNA served to infer D and trimming. The data contain approximately 240,000 clones, 80% to 85% of them singletons. This sequence originates from a woman in her fifties or sixties who had recovered from COVID-19. V is TRBV7-6 and J is TRBJ2-3; TRBD2 matches 8 bases. Sequenced sample: peripheral blood. CDR3 DNA: TGTGCCAGCAGCTTAGTGCCAGCGGGGGGCACAGATACGCAGTATTTT. It codes for CASSLVPAGGTDTQYF.